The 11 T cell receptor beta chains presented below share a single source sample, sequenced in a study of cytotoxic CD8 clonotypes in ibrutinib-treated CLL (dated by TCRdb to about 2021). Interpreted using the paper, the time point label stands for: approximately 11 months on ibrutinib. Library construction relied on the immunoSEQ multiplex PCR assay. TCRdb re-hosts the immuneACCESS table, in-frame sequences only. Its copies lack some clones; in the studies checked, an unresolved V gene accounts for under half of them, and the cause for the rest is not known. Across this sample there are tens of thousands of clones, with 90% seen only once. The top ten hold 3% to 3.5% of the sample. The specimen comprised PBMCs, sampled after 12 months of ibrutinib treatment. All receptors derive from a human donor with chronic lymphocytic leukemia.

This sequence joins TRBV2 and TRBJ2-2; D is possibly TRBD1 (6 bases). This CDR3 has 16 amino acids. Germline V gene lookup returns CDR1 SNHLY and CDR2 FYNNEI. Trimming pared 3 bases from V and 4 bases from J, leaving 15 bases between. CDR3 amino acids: CASSEGAGRGTGELFF. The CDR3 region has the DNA TGTGCCAGCAGTGAGGGGGCAGGGAGAGGCACCGGGGAGCTGTTTTTT.

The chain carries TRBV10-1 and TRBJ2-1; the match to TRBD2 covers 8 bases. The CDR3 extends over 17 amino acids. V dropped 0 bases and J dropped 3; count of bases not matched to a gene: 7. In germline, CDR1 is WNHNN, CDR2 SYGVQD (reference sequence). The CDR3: CASSESTGRALYNEQFF. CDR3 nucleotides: TGCGCCAGCAGTGAGTCCACCGGGAGGGCCCTCTACAATGAGCAGTTCTTC.

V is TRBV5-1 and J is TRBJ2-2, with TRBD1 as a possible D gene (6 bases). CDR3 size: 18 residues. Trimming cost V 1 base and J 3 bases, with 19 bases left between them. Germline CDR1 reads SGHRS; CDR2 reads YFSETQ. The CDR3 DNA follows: TGCGCCAGCAGCTTGAGCCGGGACACCGAGGTTTACACCGGGGAGCTGTTTTTT. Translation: CASSLSRDTEVYTGELFF.

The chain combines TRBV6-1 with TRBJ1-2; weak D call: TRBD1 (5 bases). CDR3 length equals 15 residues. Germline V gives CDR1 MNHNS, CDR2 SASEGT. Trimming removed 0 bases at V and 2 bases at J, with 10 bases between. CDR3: CASSEAEGSNYGYTF. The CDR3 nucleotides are TGTGCCAGCAGTGAAGCTGAGGGGTCGAACTATGGCTACACCTTC.

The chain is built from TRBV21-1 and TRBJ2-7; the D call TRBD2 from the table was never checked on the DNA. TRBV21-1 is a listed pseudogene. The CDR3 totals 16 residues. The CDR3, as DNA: TGTGCCAGCAGTCAAAGGCGGGAGGGGTACTTGTACGAGCAGTACTTC. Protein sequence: CASSQRREGYLYEQYF.

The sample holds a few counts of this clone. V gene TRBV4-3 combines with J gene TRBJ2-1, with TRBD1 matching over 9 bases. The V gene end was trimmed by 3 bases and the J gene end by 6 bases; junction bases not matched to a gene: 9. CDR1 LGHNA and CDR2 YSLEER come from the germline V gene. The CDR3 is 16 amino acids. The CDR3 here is CASSHTGTGYGNEQFF. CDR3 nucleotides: TGCGCCAGCAGCCATACCGGGACAGGGTACGGCAATGAGCAGTTCTTC.

The CDR3 sequence is CASSEILAFEYEQYF. CDR3 nucleotide sequence: TGTGCCAGCAGTGAAATTCTAGCGTTTGAATACGAGCAGTACTTC. V is TRBV2 and J is TRBJ2-7; weak D call: TRBD2 (6 bases). V lost 2 bases, J lost 4 bases, and 15 bases lay in between. Germline CDR1 is SNHLY and CDR2 is FYNNEI. The CDR3 is 15 residues long.

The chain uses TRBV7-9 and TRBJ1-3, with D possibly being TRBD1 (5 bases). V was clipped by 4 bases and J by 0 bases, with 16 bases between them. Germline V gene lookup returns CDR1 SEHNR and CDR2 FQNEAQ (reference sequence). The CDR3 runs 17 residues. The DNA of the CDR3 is TGTGCCAGCAGCTCAGGACGGGGGGTTAGCTCTGGAAACACCATATATTTT. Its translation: CASSSGRGVSSGNTIYF.

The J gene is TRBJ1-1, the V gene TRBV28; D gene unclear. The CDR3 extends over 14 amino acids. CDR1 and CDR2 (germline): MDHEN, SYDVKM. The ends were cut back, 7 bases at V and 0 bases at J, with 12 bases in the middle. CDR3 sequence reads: CASIMTPMNTEAFF. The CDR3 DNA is TGTGCCAGCATTATGACACCCATGAACACTGAAGCTTTCTTT.

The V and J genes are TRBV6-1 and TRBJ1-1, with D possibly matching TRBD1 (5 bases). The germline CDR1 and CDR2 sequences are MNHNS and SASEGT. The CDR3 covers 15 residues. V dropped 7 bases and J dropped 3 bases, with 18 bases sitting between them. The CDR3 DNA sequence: TGTGCCAGCACCATAGGGTCAGGGTGGGACACTGAAGCTTTCTTT. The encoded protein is CASTIGSGWDTEAFF.

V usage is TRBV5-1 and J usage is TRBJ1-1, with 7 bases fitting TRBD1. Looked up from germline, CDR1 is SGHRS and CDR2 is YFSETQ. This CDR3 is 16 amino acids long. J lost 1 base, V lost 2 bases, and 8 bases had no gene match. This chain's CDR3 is CASSFRPGQTNTEAFF. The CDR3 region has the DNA TGCGCCAGCAGCTTCCGTCCGGGACAGACGAACACTGAAGCTTTCTTT.